The 26 T cell receptor beta chains below were found in one sample sequenced in a study of T cell responses to AZD1222 COVID-19 vaccine. Only in-frame clones appear in the TCRdb table, and some are missing; sequencing was by immunoSEQ multiplex PCR. The repertoire has 150,000 to 200,000 clones, less than 95% of them found once; the top ten carry around 1.3%. Sequencing used peripheral blood, obtained on day 0 of AZD1222 vaccination. These receptors all come from an adult in good health.

The chain joins TRBV5-1 to TRBJ2-5, with a weak D call TRBD1 (6 bases). V lost 3 bases to trimming and J lost 4 bases, with 13 bases between them. Looked up from germline, CDR1 is SGHRS and CDR2 is YFSETQ. The CDR3 consists of 14 residues. Here the CDR3 DNA reads TGCGCCAGCAGCTACACAGGGCCGGGAGAGACCCAGTACTTC. It specifies CASSYTGPGETQYF.

CDR3: CASSYGTGDGGYTF. CDR3 bases: TGTGCCAGCAGTTACGGTACAGGGGACGGGGGCTACACCTTC. The chain links TRBV6-6 to TRBJ1-2; 7 nucleotides line up with TRBD1. Germline V gene lookup returns CDR1 MNHNY and CDR2 SVGAGI (reference sequence). The CDR3 is made up of 14 amino acids. J was trimmed by 8 bases and V by 2 bases; bases with no gene match: 8.

This sequence joins TRBV11-2 and TRBJ2-1; D gene unclear. Germline-derived CDR1 and CDR2 are SGHAT and FQNNGV. This CDR3 is built from 13 residues. V was pared by 3 bases and J by 8 bases, with 11 bases between. CDR3 in amino acids: CASSFSVFDEQFF. The CDR3 coding sequence is TGTGCCAGCAGCTTTTCGGTTTTCGATGAGCAGTTCTTC.

The rearrangement joins TRBV18 to TRBJ2-1; possible D gene TRBD2, 5 bases. The CDR3 spans 13 residues. The germline V gene encodes CDR1 KGHSH and CDR2 LQKENI. V was pared by 4 bases and J by 6 bases, with 10 bases between. The CDR3 DNA sequence: TGTGCCAGCTCACGGCTAGCTAGCAATGAGCAGTTCTTC. Translated: CASSRLASNEQFF.

The chain combines TRBV6-5 with TRBJ1-5; 9 bases map to TRBD1. The CDR3 sequence is 15 residues long. Per the germline V gene, CDR1 is MNHEY and CDR2 is SVGAGI. Losses at the gene ends were 2 bases for V and 3 bases for J; bases not matched to a gene: 2. CDR3 residues: CASSYGQGLNQPQHF. Here the CDR3 DNA reads TGTGCCAGCAGTTACGGACAGGGGCTCAATCAGCCCCAGCATTTT.

The chain is built from TRBV6-5 and TRBJ1-2; a weak D match, TRBD1 (5 bases). CDR3 length equals 13 residues. Trimming pared 2 bases from V and 8 bases from J, leaving 12 bases between. Germline V gene sequence: CDR1 MNHEY, CDR2 SVGAGI. CDR3 sequence: CASSYALGHGYTF. The CDR3 region has the DNA TGTGCCAGCAGTTACGCCTTGGGGCACGGCTACACCTTC.

DNA of the CDR3: TGTGCCAGCAGCTCGACAGGGAAGGATGGCTACACCTTC. Protein product: CASSSTGKDGYTF. This chain connects TRBV3-1 (or the pseudogene TRBV3-2) to TRBJ1-2; TRBD1 matches 7 bases. The CDR3 length is 13 residues. V trimming: 5 bases; J trimming: 6 bases; junction bases outside the gene matches: 6. The germline V gene encodes CDR1 LGHDT and CDR2 YNNKEL (reference sequence).

The chain joins TRBV5-6 to TRBJ2-5, with 14 bases aligning to TRBD2. After removal of 4 bases from V and 7 bases from J, the junction contained 6 bases not matched to a gene. The CDR3 contains 15 residues. The germline gives CDR1 SGHDT, CDR2 YYEEEE. The CDR3 sequence is CASSPATSGRATQYF. The CDR3 DNA is TGTGCCAGCAGCCCCGCGACTAGCGGGAGGGCGACCCAGTACTTC.

The J gene is TRBJ1-2, the V gene TRBV6-5; tentatively, D is TRBD1 (6 bases). The germline gives CDR1 MNHEY, CDR2 SVGAGI. Trimming left V 6 bases short and J 4 bases short, with 12 bases between. The CDR3 consists of 13 residues. The CDR3 here is CASRPGTSYGYTF. The DNA for the CDR3 is TGTGCCAGCAGACCTGGGACATCCTATGGCTACACCTTC.

The V and J genes are TRBV4-1 and TRBJ2-7, with 13 bases aligning to TRBD2. The germline V gene encodes CDR1 MGHRA and CDR2 YSYEKL. Trimming removed 3 bases from V and 3 bases from J; junction bases left unmatched: 5. The CDR3 spans 16 residues. CDR3 coding DNA: TGCGCCAGCAGCCAGAGCCGGACTAGCGGGAGCTACGAGCAGTACTTC. This translates into CASSQSRTSGSYEQYF.

This clone has just one count. The V and J genes are TRBV4-1 and TRBJ1-1, with 7 bases matching TRBD1. V shed 5 bases, J shed 1 base, and the junction held 7 bases outside the gene matches. There are 15 residues in the CDR3. Germline V gene lookup returns CDR1 MGHRA and CDR2 YSYEKL. CDR3 region: CASSEPGQRNTEAFF. The CDR3 DNA reads as TGCGCCAGCAGCGAACCGGGACAGAGGAACACTGAAGCTTTCTTT.

The J gene is TRBJ1-1, the V gene TRBV6-2 or TRBV6-3, with 7 bases aligning to TRBD1. CDR1 and CDR2 (germline): MNHEY, SVGEGT. J lost 0 bases, V lost 6 bases, and 10 bases had no gene match. The CDR3 loop spans 16 amino acids. Here the CDR3 DNA reads TGTGCCAGCAGCCCAGGGACAGCGTTCATGAACACTGAAGCTTTCTTT. It translates to CASSPGTAFMNTEAFF.

The V and J genes are TRBV7-9 and TRBJ1-1; D not certain. Germline CDR1 reads SEHNR; CDR2 reads FQNEAQ (reference sequence). The V end lost 5 bases, the J end lost 6 bases, and 13 bases lay between the germline ends. The CDR3 is made up of 13 amino acids. CDR3 residues: CASSLSTDPEAFF. CDR3 bases: TGTGCCAGCAGCCTTAGTACGGACCCTGAAGCTTTCTTT.

This sequence joins TRBV5-6 and TRBJ1-2; possible D gene TRBD1, 6 bases. In germline, CDR1 is SGHDT, CDR2 YYEEEE. The ends were cut back, 0 bases at V and 14 bases at J, with 14 bases in the middle. This CDR3 spans 12 amino acids. Written as DNA, the CDR3 is TGTGCCAGCAGCTTGGACAGGGTAGAGGTGACCTTC. Translated: CASSLDRVEVTF.

The chain employs TRBV9 and TRBJ1-1, with D possibly TRBD1 on 5 matching bases. From germline, CDR1 is SGDLS and CDR2 YYNGEE. V lost 0 bases, J lost 1 base, and 7 bases lay in between. The CDR3 is made up of 14 amino acids. The CDR3 is CASSVGQTNTEAFF. The CDR3 nucleotides read TGTGCCAGCAGCGTAGGACAGACGAACACTGAAGCTTTCTTT.

V usage is TRBV27 and J usage is TRBJ2-3; maybe TRBD2 (5 bases). The CDR3 is 15 residues long. The germline CDR1 and CDR2 sequences are MNHEY and SMNVEV (reference sequence). V shed 5 bases and J shed 1 base, with 13 bases lying between them. CDR3 DNA sequence: TGTGCCAGCAGTATCCGGACTGGACGCACAGATACGCAGTATTTT. It yields the protein CASSIRTGRTDTQYF.

The chain links TRBV30 to TRBJ1-3; tentative D call: TRBD1 (5 bases). Per germline, CDR1 GTSNPN and CDR2 SVGIG (reference sequence). Trimming shortened V by 7 bases and J by 6 bases, and 10 bases separated the two germline ends. The CDR3 extends over 11 amino acids. The CDR3 nucleotides read TGTGCCTCCGGGGGGGAAAACACCATATATTTT. Translated: CASGGENTIYF.

V is TRBV5-6 and J is TRBJ2-1; 13 positions match TRBD2. The CDR3 sequence is 18 residues long. CDR1 is SGHDT and CDR2 is YYEEEE in the germline V gene. With V trimmed by 6 bases and J by 8 bases, 17 bases remained unmatched. This CDR3 reads CASTSGTSGIRRVDEQFF. Written as DNA, the CDR3 is TGTGCCAGCACCAGCGGGACTAGCGGGATAAGAAGGGTCGATGAGCAGTTCTTC.

The CDR3: CSASKGLVGNTIYF. CDR3 nucleotide sequence: TGCAGTGCTAGTAAGGGCTTGGTCGGAAACACCATATATTTT. The genes are TRBV20-1 and TRBJ1-3; D uncertain. The CDR3 runs to 14 residues. V was pared by 3 bases and J by 4 bases, with 13 bases between. Germline V gives CDR1 DFQATT, CDR2 SNEGSKA (reference sequence).

The chain is built from TRBV5-1 and TRBJ1-1, with a weak D call TRBD1 (5 bases). The CDR3 is 14 amino acids. Germline V gives CDR1 SGHRS, CDR2 YFSETQ. V lost 1 base to trimming and J lost 3 bases, with 10 bases between them. Written as DNA, the CDR3 is TGCGCCAGCAGCTTGTTTACAGGTGACACTGAAGCTTTCTTT. Its protein is CASSLFTGDTEAFF. Filled out from reference TRBV5-1 and TRBJ1-1, the complete variable domain reads KAGVTQTPRYLIKTRGQQVTLSCSPISGHRSVSWYQQTPGQGLQFLFEYFSETQRNKGNFPGRFSGRQFSNSRSEMNVSTLELGDSALYLCASSLFTGDTEAFFGQGTRLTVV.

This chain connects TRBV7-2 to TRBJ1-3, with D perhaps TRBD1 (6 bases). The CDR3 runs 15 residues. V was cut by 5 bases and J by 8 bases, with 19 bases left in between. CDR1 is SGHTA and CDR2 is FQGNSA in the germline V gene. The CDR3 loop reads CASSLTGKGGHTIYF. The DNA of the CDR3 is TGTGCCAGCAGCCTAACCGGGAAGGGGGGACACACCATATATTTT.

The chain employs TRBV9 and TRBJ2-6, with a possible D match to TRBD1 (6 bases). The germline V gene has CDR1 SGDLS and CDR2 YYNGEE. The V and J ends lost 2 bases and 0 bases respectively, with 6 bases between them. The CDR3 covers 15 residues. The CDR3 loop reads CASSVDSSGANVLTF. DNA for the CDR3: TGTGCCAGCAGCGTGGACAGCTCTGGGGCCAACGTCCTGACTTTC.

This chain uses TRBV29-1 with TRBJ2-1, with D possibly being TRBD1 (6 bases). CDR1 is SQVTM, CDR2 ANQGSEA, per germline. This CDR3 has 11 residues. Trimming left V 4 bases short and J 9 bases short, with 10 bases between. The CDR3 spells CSVGDTSEQFF. CDR3 bases: TGCAGCGTTGGGGACACAAGTGAGCAGTTCTTC.

Regarding this clone: This sample also contains other DNA sequences that code for the same CDR3. The gene calls are TRBV19 and TRBJ1-5; D perhaps matches TRBD1 (5 bases). The germline V gene encodes CDR1 LNHDA and CDR2 SQIVND (reference sequence). The V and J ends lost 2 bases and 4 bases respectively, with 9 bases between them. The CDR3 is 14 residues long. The CDR3 is CASSIRDRNQPQHF. The DNA for the CDR3 is TGTGCCAGTAGTATACGGGACCGGAATCAGCCCCAGCATTTT.

The rearrangement uses TRBV5-4 and TRBJ2-3; D might be TRBD2 (5 bases). Looked up from germline, CDR1 is SGHNT and CDR2 is YYREEE (reference sequence). There are 16 residues in the CDR3. V gave up 4 bases and J gave up 5 bases, with 20 bases separating them. In DNA, the CDR3 is TGTGCCAGCAGCCACCATATCAAGGCCGAGGGAGATACGCAGTATTTT. It is translated as CASSHHIKAEGDTQYF. The variable domain in full, with the rest retrieved from reference TRBV5-4 and TRBJ2-3, is ETGVTQSPTHLIKTRGQQVTLRCSSQSGHNTVSWYQQALGQGPQFIFQYYREEENGRGNFPPRFSGLQFPNYSSELNVNALELDDSALYLCASSHHIKAEGDTQYFGPGTRLTVL.

The gene calls are TRBV6-5 and TRBJ1-5, with a weak D call TRBD1 (6 bases). CDR1 is MNHEY and CDR2 is SVGAGI in the germline V gene. The V and J ends lost 2 bases and 6 bases respectively, with 11 bases between them. The CDR3 has 14 amino acids. The CDR3 nucleotides are TGTGCCAGCAGTTACCCCCAGGGGACTCAGCCCCAGCATTTT. This sequence encodes CASSYPQGTQPQHF.